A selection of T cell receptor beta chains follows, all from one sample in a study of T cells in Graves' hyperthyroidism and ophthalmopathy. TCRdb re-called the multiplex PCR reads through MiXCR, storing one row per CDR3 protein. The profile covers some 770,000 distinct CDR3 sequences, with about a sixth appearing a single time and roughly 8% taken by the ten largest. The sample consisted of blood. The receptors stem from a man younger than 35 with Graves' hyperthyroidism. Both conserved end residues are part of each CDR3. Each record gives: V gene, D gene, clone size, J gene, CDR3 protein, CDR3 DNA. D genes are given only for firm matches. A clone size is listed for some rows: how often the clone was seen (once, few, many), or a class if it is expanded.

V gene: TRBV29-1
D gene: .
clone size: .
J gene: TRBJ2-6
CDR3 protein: CSVVVSSGANVLTF
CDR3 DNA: TGCAGCGTCGTCGTTTCCTCTGGGGCCAACGTCCTGACTTTC

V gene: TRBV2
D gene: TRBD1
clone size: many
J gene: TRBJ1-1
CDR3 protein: CASRQGVSTEAFF
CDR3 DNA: TGTGCCAGTCGACAGGGGGTGAGCACTGAAGCTTTCTTT

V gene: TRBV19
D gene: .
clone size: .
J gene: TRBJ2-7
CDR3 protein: CASSIKGGTYEQYF
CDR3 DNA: TGTGCCAGTAGTATAAAAGGGGGGACCTACGAGCAGTACTTC

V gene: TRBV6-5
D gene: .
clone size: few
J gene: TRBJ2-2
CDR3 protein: CASSYREVTGELFF
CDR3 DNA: TGTGCCAGCAGTTATAGGGAGGTTACCGGGGAGCTGTTTTTT

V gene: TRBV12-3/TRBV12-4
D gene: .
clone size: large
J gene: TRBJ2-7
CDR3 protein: CASSFRGRLYEQYF
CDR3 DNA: TGTGCCAGCAGTTTCCGAGGCAGGCTGTACGAGCAGTACTTC

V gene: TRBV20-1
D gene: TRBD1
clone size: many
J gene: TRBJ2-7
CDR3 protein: CSATTGTGPHEQYF
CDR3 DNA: TGCAGTGCTACGACCGGGACAGGCCCCCACGAGCAGTACTTC

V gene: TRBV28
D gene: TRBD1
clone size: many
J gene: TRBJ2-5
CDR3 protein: CASSLQGAVDETQYF
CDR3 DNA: TGTGCCAGCAGTTTACAGGGGGCCGTAGATGAGACCCAGTACTTC

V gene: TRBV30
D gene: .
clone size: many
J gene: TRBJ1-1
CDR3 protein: CAWAFVTEAFF
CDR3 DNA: TGTGCCTGGGCTTTCGTCACTGAAGCTTTCTTT

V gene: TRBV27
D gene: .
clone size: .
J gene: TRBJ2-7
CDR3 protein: CASSLSWVGDEQYF
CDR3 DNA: TGTGCCAGCAGTTTATCCTGGGTAGGGGACGAGCAGTACTTC

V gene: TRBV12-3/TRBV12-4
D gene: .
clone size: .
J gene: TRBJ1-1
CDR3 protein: CASSIGLGGLNTEAFF
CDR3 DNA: TGTGCCAGCAGCATAGGTTTAGGCGGATTGAACACTGAAGCTTTCTTT

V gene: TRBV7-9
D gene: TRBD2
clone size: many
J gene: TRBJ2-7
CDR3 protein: CASSRGRGVSYEQYF
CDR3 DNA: TGTGCCAGCAGCCGCGGACGGGGGGTATCCTACGAGCAGTACTTC

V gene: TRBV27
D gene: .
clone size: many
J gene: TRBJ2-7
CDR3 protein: CASSVTGRNEQYF
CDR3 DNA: TGTGCCAGCAGTGTGACAGGGAGGAACGAGCAGTACTTC

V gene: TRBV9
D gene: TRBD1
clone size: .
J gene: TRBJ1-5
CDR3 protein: CASSASDRRDQPQHF
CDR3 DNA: TGTGCCAGCAGCGCGTCGGACAGGCGGGATCAGCCCCAGCATTTT

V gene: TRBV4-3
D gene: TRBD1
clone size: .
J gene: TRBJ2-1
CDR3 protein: CASSQRDRENEQFF
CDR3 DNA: TGCGCCAGCAGCCAACGGGACAGGGAAAATGAGCAGTTCTTC

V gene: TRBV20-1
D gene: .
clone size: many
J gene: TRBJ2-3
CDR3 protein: CSALTTDTQYF
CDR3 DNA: TGCAGTGCTCTAACCACAGATACGCAGTATTTT

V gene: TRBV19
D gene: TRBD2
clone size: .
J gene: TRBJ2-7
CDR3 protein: CASSSQPGTSGGVQYF
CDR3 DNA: TGTGCCAGTAGTTCCCAGCCGGGGACTAGCGGGGGAGTGCAGTACTTC

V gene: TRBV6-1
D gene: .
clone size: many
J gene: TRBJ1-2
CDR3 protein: CASSYAGDYYGYTF
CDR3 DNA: TGTGCCAGCAGTTACGCAGGGGACTACTATGGCTACACCTTC

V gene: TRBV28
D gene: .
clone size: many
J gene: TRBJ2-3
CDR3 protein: CASRARTMDTQYF
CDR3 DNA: TGTGCCAGCAGAGCTCGCACCATGGATACGCAGTATTTT

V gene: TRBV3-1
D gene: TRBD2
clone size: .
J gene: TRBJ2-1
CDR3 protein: CASSRGTSGSYNEQFF
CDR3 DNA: TGTGCCAGCAGCAGAGGGACTAGCGGGAGCTACAATGAGCAGTTCTTC

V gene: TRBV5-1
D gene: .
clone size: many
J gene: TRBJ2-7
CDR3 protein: CASSLRSDRPYEQYF
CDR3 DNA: TGCGCCAGCAGCTTACGATCAGACAGGCCCTACGAGCAGTACTTC

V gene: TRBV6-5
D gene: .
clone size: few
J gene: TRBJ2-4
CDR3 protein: CASRSNKNIQYF
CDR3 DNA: TGTGCCAGCCGGTCCAACAAAAACATTCAGTACTTC

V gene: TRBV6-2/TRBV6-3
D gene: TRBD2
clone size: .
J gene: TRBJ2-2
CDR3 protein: CASGLAGAGELFF
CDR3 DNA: TGTGCCAGCGGACTAGCGGGAGCCGGGGAGCTGTTTTTT

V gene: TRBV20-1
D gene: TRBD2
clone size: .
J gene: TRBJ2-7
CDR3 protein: CSAIGGRAYEQYF
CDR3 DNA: TGCAGTGCTATTGGCGGGAGGGCGTACGAGCAGTACTTC

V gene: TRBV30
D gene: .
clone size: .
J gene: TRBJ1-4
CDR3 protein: CAWSGLPNEKLFF
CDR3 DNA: TGTGCCTGGAGTGGACTGCCTAATGAAAAACTGTTTTTT

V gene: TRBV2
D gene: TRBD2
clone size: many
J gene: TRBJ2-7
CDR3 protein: CASSEGGVAGSYEQYF
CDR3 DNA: TGTGCCAGCAGTGAAGGTGGAGTAGCGGGCTCCTACGAGCAGTACTTC

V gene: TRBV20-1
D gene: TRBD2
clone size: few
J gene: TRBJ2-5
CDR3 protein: CSAPPLGLAGGMETQYF
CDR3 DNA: TGCAGTGCTCCTCCCTTGGGGCTAGCGGGAGGGATGGAGACCCAGTACTTC

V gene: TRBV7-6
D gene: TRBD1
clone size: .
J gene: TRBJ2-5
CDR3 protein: CASRLTGGSGETQYF
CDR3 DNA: TGTGCCAGCAGGCTGACAGGGGGCAGTGGAGAGACCCAGTACTTC

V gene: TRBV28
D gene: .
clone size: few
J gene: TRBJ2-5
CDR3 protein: CASSRAPRGGGETQYF
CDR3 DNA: TGTGCCAGCAGTCGCGCCCCCAGGGGGGGGGGAGAGACCCAGTACTTC

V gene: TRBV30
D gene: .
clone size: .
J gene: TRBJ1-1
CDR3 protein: CAWSIRTGWDTEAFF
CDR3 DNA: TGTGCCTGGAGTATCAGAACAGGGTGGGACACTGAAGCTTTCTTT

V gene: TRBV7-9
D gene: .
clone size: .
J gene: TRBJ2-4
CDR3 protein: CASSLAARNIQYF
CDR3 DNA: TGTGCCAGCAGCTTAGCGGCTAGAAACATTCAGTACTTC

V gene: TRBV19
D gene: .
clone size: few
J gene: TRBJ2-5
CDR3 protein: CASSTTAPETQYF
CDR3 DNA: TGTGCCAGTAGTACGACAGCTCCGGAGACCCAGTACTTC

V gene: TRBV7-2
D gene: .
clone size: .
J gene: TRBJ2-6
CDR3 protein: CASSFWVSGANVLTF
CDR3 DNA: TGTGCCAGCAGCTTCTGGGTCTCTGGGGCCAACGTCCTGACTTTC

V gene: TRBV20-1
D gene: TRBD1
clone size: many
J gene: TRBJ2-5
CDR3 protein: CSATRDRTQETQYF
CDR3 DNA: TGCAGTGCTACCCGGGACAGGACCCAAGAGACCCAGTACTTC

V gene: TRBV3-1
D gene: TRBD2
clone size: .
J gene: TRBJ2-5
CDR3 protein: CASSRQLAGTKTQYF
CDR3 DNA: TGTGCCAGCAGCCGTCAACTAGCGGGAACTAAGACCCAGTACTTC

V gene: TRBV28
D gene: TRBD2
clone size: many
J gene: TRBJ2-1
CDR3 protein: CASSTPGLANNEQFF
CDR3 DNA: TGTGCCAGCAGTACTCCGGGACTAGCGAACAATGAGCAGTTCTTC

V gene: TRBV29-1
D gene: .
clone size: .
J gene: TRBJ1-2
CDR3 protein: CSVEDQTGSPGGYTF
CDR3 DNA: TGCAGCGTTGAAGATCAAACGGGCAGTCCTGGCGGCTACACCTTC

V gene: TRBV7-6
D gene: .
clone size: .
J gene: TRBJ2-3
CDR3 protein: CASTTRATGSSTDTQYF
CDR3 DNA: TGTGCCAGCACCACCCGGGCGACCGGATCTAGCACAGATACGCAGTATTTT

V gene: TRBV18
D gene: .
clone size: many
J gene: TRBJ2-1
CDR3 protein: CASSPPLAVHSYNEQFF
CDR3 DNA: TGTGCCAGCTCACCACCGCTGGCGGTTCACTCCTACAATGAGCAGTTCTTC

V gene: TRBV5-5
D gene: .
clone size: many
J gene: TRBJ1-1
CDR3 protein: CASSFPFRGLNTEAFF
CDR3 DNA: TGTGCCAGCAGCTTTCCGTTTAGGGGTCTGAACACTGAAGCTTTCTTT

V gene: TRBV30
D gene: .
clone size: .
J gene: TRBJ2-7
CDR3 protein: CAWRGEGVIYEQYF
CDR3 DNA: TGTGCCTGGAGAGGTGAGGGAGTGATCTACGAGCAGTACTTC

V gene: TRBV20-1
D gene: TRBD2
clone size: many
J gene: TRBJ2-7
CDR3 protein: CSASRDGGTGGEGEQYF
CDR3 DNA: TGCAGTGCTAGCCGGGACGGTGGGACTGGGGGGGAAGGGGAGCAGTACTTC

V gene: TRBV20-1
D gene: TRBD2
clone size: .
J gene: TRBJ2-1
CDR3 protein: CSARDRTSGRLSYNEQFF
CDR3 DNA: TGCAGTGCTAGAGATAGGACTAGCGGGAGGCTCTCCTACAATGAGCAGTTCTTC

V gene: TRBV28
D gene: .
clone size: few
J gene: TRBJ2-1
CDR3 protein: CASSLLAQYNEQFF
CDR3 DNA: TGTGCCAGCAGTTTATTGGCTCAATACAATGAGCAGTTCTTC

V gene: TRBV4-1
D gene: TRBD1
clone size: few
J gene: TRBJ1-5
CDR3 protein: CASSQSGTDSNQPQHF
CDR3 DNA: TGCGCCAGCAGCCAGTCGGGGACAGATAGCAATCAGCCCCAGCATTTT

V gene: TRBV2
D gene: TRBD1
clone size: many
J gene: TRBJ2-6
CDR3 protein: CASRTGSGANVLTF
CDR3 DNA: TGTGCCAGCAGGACAGGGTCTGGGGCCAACGTCCTGACTTTC

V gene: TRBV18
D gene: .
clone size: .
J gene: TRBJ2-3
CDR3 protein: CASSLLLAASTDTQYF
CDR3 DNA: TGTGCCAGCTCATTACTCCTTGCGGCGAGCACAGATACGCAGTATTTT

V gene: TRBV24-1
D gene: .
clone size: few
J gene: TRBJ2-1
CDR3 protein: CATSDSWNEQFF
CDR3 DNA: TGTGCCACCAGCGATTCATGGAATGAGCAGTTCTTC

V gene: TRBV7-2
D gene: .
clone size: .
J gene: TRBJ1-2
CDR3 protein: CASSPGGFYGYTF
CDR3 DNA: TGTGCCAGCAGCCCCGGGGGATTCTATGGCTACACCTTC

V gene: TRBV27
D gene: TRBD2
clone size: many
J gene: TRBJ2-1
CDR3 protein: CASSFIPGASGGNEQFF
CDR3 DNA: TGTGCCAGCAGTTTTATCCCCGGGGCTAGCGGGGGCAATGAGCAGTTCTTC

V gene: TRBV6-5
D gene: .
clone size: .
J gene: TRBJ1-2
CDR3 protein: CASSYRESYGYTF
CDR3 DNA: TGTGCCAGCAGTTACCGAGAGAGCTATGGCTACACCTTC

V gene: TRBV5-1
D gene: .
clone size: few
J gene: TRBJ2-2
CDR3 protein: CASSPPPAGELVF
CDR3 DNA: TGCGCCAGCAGCCCCCCACCTGCCGGGGAGCTGGTTTTT

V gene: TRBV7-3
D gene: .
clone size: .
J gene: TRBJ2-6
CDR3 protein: CASSLRSTDYSGANVLTF
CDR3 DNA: TGTGCCAGCAGCTTACGGTCGACGGACTACTCTGGGGCCAACGTCCTGACTTTC

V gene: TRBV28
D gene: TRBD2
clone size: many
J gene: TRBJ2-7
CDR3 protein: CASSFGAGRADEQYF
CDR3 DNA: TGTGCCAGCAGTTTTGGAGCCGGGAGGGCCGACGAGCAGTACTTC

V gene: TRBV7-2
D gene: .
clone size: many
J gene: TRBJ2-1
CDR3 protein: CASSFFGNEQFF
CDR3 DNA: TGTGCCAGCAGCTTTTTTGGGAATGAGCAGTTCTTC

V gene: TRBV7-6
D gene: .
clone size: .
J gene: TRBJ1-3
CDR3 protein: CASSFGDVGNTIYF
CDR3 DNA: TGTGCCAGCAGCTTCGGAGACGTAGGAAACACCATATATTTT